This T cell receptor beta chain was identified during a study of blood T cells in healthy people across ages. Study-wide results and caveats: Long-lived donors exceeded aged donors in naive CD4+ cells and diversity.

This clonotype has more than one count but fewer than ten. What it recognizes is unknown. V gave up 6 bases and J gave up 1 base, with 9 bases separating them. Looked up from germline, CDR1 is LNHDA and CDR2 is SQIVND (reference sequence). The CDR3 runs to 14 residues. The use of a sample-barcoded 5' primer and a J-beta primer mix characterized a second PCR of about 6 to 12 cycles. The template-switch adaptor, which had 12 random nucleotides, put a tag on each cDNA molecule. All samples gave at least 3 million CDR3-containing paired-end reads. TCRdb ran MiXCR on the 5' RACE reads and lists one entry per CDR3 protein. The profile covers about 780,000 distinct CDR3 sequences, with 35% to 50% appearing a single time and 15% to 20% taken by the ten largest.

Sequences were obtained from blood. The clonotype comes from a man older than 75 in good health. V gene TRBV19 combines with J gene TRBJ2-2, with no clear D. As DNA, the CDR3 is TGTGCCAGTAGCGGCCAGCGGAACACCGGGGAGCTGTTTTTT. Its translation: CASSGQRNTGELFF.